This T cell receptor (beta chain) came from a study of beta chain features in type 1 diabetes. The whole isolated RNA underwent reverse transcription, so sequencing captured expressed TCRB transcripts. Sequenced by immunoSEQ multiplex PCR; TCRdb stores in-frame clones only, minus some. The sample has about 340,000 clones, roughly 8% seen once. Points on this clone: At one boundary the junction diverges from the germline segment, which might be a read error.

Per germline, CDR1 DFQATT and CDR2 SNEGSKA (reference sequence). CDR3 length: 11 residues. This clonotype was obtained from a woman aged 18 to 35 in good health. This chain connects TRBV20-1 to TRBJ1-1; the D gene is possibly TRBD1 (5 bases). The sequencing input was central memory CD4+ T cells from blood. The CDR3 loop is CSARVGDGAFF. The CDR3 DNA reads TGCAGTGCGAGAGTAGGGGATGGAGCTTTCTTT.